The rows below give T cell receptor beta chains drawn from one sample of a study of T cells after yellow fever vaccination. In TCRdb, the 5' RACE reads were re-called with MiXCR into one record per CDR3 protein. This table has 450,000 to 550,000 distinct CDR3 sequences, 15% to 20% appearing once. Sequenced material: PBMCs, taken 15 days after the yellow fever booster vaccination. The receptors come from a man aged 25-40 years who received the YFV17D yellow fever vaccine. CDR3s leave out the opening cysteine and the closing phenylalanine or tryptophan. Where a row states a size, it is once, few, many or the class of an expanded clone; other rows omit it.

v_call,clone_size,cdr3_aa
TRBV7-2,few,ASSLVRGRDEQY
TRBV5-1,.,ASSTGTSEETQY
TRBV6-5,.,ASSSPGTVAYEQY
TRBV29-1,.,SVANRGNLEQY
TRBV4-1,few,ASGPGGPPGSYNEQF
TRBV7-2,.,ASTRGSGRAGETQY
TRBV28,few,ASSPRVAARLF
TRBV5-4,few,ASSLEFEQF
TRBV15,.,ATSRPGQGSNEQY
TRBV5-1,.,ASSLRERY
TRBV29-1,few,SAKQGSTEAF
TRBV4-3,.,ASSPGTSGRALGGTDTQY
TRBV10-3,few,AISESLVTNQPQH
TRBV27,.,ASSRPGDETQY
TRBV29-1,.,SVEDGASAITDTQY
TRBV2,.,ASSASDSRLGETQY
TRBV7-6,.,ASSLSIAAPYNEQF
TRBV29-1,.,SCTGLQETQY
TRBV18,few,ASSPEWVDRRNEKLF
TRBV4-3,.,ASSQELIGGKFIQY
TRBV5-4,.,ASSSPWAKDNYGYT
TRBV6-6,few,ASSYGGSWQY
TRBV6-1,.,ASSAPSTYEQY
TRBV5-1,.,ASSLGDRTNEKLF
TRBV15,few,ATSRDEGANEQY